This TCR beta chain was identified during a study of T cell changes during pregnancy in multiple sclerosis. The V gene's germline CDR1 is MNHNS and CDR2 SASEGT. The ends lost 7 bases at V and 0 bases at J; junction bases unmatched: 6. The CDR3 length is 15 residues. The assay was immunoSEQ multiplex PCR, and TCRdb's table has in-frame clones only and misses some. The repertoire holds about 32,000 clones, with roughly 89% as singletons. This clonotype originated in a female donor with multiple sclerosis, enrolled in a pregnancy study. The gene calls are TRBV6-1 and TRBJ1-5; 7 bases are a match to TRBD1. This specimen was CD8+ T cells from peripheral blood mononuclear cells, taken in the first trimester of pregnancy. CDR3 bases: TGTGCCAGCAAGTTGACAGGGTATAGCAATCAGCCCCAGCATTTT. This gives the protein CASKLTGYSNQPQHF.